The source of this T cell receptor (beta chain) is a study of vaccination and CD4 T cells after COVID-19. Overall study: Treatment of control cultures consisted of a CEFX pool, an HIV-1 Nef pool, or no peptide.

The sample's treatment: approximately nine-day PBMC culture with coronavirus spike peptide pools or control peptides (ViraFEST assay). This clonotype was detected only a few times. Its antigen is unidentified. The germline V gene encodes CDR1 ENHRY and CDR2 SYGVKD. This CDR3 is built from 14 residues. V dropped 0 bases and J dropped 1 base, with 6 bases sitting between them. The Oncomine TCR Beta short-read assay sequenced DNA from cultured CD4+ T cells. TCRdb itself ran the PCR reads through MiXCR, one entry per CDR3 protein. The data contain some 20,000 distinct CDR3 sequences, about 41% of them singletons.

This clonotype was sampled from a human donor who had recovered from COVID-19. The chain joins TRBV10-3 to TRBJ1-1; D call uncertain. Sequencing input: CD4+ T cells from blood, cultured in vitro. The CDR3 bases are TGTGCCATCAGTGAGTCGTTCAGGAACACTGAAGCTTTCTTT. This sequence encodes CAISESFRNTEAFF.